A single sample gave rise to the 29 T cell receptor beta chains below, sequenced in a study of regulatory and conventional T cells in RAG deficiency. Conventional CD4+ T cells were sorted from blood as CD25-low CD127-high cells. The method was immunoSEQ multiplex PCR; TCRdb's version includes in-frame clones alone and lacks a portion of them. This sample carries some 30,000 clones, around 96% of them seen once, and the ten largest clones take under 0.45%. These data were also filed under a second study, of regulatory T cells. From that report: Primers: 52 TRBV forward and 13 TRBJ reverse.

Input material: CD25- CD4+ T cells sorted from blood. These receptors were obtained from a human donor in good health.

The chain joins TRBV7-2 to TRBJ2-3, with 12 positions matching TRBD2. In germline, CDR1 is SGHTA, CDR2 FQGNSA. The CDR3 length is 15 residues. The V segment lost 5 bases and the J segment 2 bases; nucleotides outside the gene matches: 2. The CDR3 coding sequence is TGTGCCAGCAGCGGACTAGCGGGGAACACAGATACGCAGTATTTT. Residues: CASSGLAGNTDTQYF.

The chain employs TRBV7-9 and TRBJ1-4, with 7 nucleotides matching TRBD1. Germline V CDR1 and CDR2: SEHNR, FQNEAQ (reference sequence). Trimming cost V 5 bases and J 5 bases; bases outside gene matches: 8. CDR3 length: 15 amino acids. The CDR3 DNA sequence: TGTGCCAGCAGCCCACGCGGGACAGTCAATGAAAAACTGTTTTTT. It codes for CASSPRGTVNEKLFF. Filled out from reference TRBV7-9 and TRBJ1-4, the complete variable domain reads DTGVSQNPRHKITKRGQNVTFRCDPISEHNRLYWYRQTLGQGPEFLTYFQNEAQLEKSRLLSDRFSAERPKGSFSTLEIQRTEQGDSAMYLCASSPRGTVNEKLFFGSGTQLSVL.

The CDR3 sequence is CAWDGGSYEQYF. The CDR3 nucleotides are TGTGCCTGGGACGGGGGGAGCTACGAGCAGTACTTC. This sequence joins TRBV30 and TRBJ2-7; the match to TRBD2 covers 7 bases. The CDR3 spans 12 residues. Germline V gene data show CDR1 as GTSNPN and CDR2 as SVGIG (reference sequence). J gave up 3 bases and V 5 bases, and 4 bases lay outside the gene matches. The whole variable domain, filled in from reference TRBV30 and TRBJ2-7, reads SQTIHQWPATLVQPVGSPLSLECTVEGTSNPNLYWYRQAAGRGLQLLFYSVGIGQISSEVPQNLSASRPQDRQFILSSKKLLLSDSGFYLCAWDGGSYEQYFGPGTRLTVT.

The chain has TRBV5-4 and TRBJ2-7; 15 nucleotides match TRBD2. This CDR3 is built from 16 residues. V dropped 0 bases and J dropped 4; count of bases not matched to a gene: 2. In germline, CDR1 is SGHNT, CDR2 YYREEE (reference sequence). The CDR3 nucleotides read TGTGCCAGCAGCTTGGGGGGGACTAGCGGGAGGTACGAGCAGTACTTC. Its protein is CASSLGGTSGRYEQYF.

The CDR3 protein is CASSPPDSYEQYF. The DNA of the CDR3 is TGTGCCAGCAGCCCCCCGGACAGCTACGAGCAGTACTTC. The genes are TRBV11-2 and TRBJ2-5, with a tentative D call TRBD1 (6 bases). The J call is in doubt because the DNA end fits TRBJ2-7 better. Germline CDR1 is SGHAT and CDR2 is FQNNGV. The CDR3 is made up of 13 amino acids.

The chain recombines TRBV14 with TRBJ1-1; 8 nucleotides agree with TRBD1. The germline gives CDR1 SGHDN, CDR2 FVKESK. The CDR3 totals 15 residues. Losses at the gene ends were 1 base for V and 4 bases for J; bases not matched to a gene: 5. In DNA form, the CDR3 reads TGTGCCAGCAGCCAAGGTCAGGGGGCGCGCACTGAAGCTTTCTTT. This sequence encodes CASSQGQGARTEAFF.

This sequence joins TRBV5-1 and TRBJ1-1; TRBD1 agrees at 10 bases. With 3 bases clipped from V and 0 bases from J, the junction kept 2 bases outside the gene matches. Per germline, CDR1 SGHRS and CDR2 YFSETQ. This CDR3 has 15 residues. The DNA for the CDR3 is TGCGCCAGCAGCTCGGGACAGGGGATGAACACTGAAGCTTTCTTT. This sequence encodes CASSSGQGMNTEAFF.

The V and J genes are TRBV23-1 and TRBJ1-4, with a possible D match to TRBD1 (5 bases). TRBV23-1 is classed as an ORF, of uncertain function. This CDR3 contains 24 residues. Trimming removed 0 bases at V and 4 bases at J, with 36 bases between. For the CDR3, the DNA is TGCGCCAGCAGTCAATCGGGGGGGTCCGGATCCTGGCTCGGATCGAGAGCTCTTAATGAAAAACTGTTTTTT. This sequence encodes CASSQSGGSGSWLGSRALNEKLFF.

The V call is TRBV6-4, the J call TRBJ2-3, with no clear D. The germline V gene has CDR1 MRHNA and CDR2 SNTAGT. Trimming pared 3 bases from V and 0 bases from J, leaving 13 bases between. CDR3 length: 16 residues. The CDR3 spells CASSDSGSSSTDTQYF. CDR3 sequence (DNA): TGTGCCAGCAGTGATTCCGGGTCGTCTAGCACAGATACGCAGTATTTT.

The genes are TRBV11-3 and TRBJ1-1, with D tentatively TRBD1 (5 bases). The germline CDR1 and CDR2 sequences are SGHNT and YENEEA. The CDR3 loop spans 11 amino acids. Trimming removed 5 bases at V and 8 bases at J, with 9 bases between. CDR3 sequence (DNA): TGTGCCAGCAGCCAACGGGGGGAAGCTTTCTTT. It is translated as CASSQRGEAFF.

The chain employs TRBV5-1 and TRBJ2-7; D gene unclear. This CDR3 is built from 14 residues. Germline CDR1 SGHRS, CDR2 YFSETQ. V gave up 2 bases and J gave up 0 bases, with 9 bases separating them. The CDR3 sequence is CASSFRLNSYEQYF. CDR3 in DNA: TGCGCCAGCAGCTTTCGACTGAACTCCTACGAGCAGTACTTC.

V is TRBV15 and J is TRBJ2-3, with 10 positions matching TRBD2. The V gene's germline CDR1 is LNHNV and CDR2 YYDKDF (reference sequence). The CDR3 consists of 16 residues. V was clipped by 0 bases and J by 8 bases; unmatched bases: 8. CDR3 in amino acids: CATSRDLASGGGTQYF. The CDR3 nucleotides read TGTGCCACCAGCAGAGATCTGGCTAGCGGGGGAGGTACGCAGTATTTT.

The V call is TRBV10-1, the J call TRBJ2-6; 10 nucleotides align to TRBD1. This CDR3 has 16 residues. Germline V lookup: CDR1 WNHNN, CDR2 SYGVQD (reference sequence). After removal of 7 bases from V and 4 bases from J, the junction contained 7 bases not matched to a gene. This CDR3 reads CASKDRGRPGANVLTF. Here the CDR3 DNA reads TGCGCCAGCAAAGACAGGGGGCGACCCGGGGCCAACGTCCTGACTTTC.

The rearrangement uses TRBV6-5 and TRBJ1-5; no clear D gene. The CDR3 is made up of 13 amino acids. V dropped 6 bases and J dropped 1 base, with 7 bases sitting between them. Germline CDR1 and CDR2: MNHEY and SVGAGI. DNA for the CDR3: TGTGCCAGCAGGCCGCAGAGCAATCAGCCCCAGCATTTT. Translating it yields CASRPQSNQPQHF.

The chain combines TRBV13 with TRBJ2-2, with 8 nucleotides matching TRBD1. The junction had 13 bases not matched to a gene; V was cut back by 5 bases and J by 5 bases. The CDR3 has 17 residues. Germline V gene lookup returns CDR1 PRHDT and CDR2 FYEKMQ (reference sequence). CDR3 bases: TGTGCCAGCAGCCGGCCCCCTCAGGGGGCGGTTACCGGGGAGCTGTTTTTT. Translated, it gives CASSRPPQGAVTGELFF.

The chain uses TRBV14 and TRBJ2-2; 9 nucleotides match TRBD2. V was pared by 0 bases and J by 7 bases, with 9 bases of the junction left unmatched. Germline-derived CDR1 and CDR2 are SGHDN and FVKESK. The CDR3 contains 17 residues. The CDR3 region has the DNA TGTGCCAGCAGCCAAGATCCGCGGGGGGGCCTCATCGGGGAGCTGTTTTTT. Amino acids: CASSQDPRGGLIGELFF. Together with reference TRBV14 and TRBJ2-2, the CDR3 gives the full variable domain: EAGVTQFPSHSVIEKGQTVTLRCDPISGHDNLYWYRRVMGKEIKFLLHFVKESKQDESGMPNNRFLAERTGGTYSTLKVQPAELEDSGVYFCASSQDPRGGLIGELFFGEGSRLTVL.

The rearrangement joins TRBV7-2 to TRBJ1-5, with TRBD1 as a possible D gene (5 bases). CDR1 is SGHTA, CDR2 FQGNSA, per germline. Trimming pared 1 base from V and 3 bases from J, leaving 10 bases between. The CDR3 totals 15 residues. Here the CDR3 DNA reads TGTGCCAGCAGCTTAGAGGGGAGGGCCAATCAGCCCCAGCATTTT. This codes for CASSLEGRANQPQHF. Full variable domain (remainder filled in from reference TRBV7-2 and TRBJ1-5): GAGVSQSPSNKVTEKGKDVELRCDPISGHTALYWYRQSLGQGLEFLIYFQGNSAPDKSGLPSDRFSAERTGGSVSTLTIQRTQQEDSAVYLCASSLEGRANQPQHFGDGTRLSIL.

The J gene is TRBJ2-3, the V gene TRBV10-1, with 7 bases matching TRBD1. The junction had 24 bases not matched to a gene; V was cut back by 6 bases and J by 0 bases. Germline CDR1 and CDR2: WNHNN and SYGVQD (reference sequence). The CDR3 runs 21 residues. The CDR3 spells CASSQAEWGTADGSSTDTQYF. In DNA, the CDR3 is TGCGCCAGCAGCCAAGCAGAATGGGGGACAGCGGACGGGTCTAGCACAGATACGCAGTATTTT.

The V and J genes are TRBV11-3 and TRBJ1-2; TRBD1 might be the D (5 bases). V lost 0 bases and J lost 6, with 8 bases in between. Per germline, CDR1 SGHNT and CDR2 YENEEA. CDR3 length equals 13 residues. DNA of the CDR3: TGTGCCAGCAGCTTAGAGGCAGGGCATGGCTACACCTTC. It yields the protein CASSLEAGHGYTF.

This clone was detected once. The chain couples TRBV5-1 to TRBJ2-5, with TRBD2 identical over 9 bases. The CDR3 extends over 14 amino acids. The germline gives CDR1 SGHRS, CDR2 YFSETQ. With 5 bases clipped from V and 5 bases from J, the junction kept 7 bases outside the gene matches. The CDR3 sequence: CASRAGGEEETQYF. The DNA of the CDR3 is TGCGCCAGCAGGGCGGGAGGGGAGGAGGAGACCCAGTACTTC.

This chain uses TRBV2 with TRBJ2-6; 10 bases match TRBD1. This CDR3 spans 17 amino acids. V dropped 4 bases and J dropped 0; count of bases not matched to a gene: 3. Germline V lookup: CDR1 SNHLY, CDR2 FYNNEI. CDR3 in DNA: TGTGCCAGCAGTGTGGACAGGGGGGACTCTGGGGCCAACGTCCTGACTTTC. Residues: CASSVDRGDSGANVLTF.

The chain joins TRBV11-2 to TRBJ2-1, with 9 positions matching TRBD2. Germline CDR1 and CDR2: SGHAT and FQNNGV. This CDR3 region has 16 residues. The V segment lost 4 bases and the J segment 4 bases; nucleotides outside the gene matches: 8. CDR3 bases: TGTGCCAGCAGCTCGCGACTAGCGGAGGCATACAATGAGCAGTTCTTC. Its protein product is CASSSRLAEAYNEQFF.

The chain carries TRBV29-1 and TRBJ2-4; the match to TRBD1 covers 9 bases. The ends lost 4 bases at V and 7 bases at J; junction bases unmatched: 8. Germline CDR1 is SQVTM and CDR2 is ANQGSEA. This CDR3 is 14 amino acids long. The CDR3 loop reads CSVVGRTGANIQYF. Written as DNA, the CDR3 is TGCAGCGTTGTGGGAAGGACAGGGGCTAACATTCAGTACTTC.

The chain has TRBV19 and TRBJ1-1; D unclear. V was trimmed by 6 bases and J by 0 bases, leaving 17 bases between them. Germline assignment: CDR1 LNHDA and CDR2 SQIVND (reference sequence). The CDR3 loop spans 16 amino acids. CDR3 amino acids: CASSERGRLMNTEAFF. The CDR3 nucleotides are TGTGCCAGTAGCGAACGTGGCAGGCTCATGAACACTGAAGCTTTCTTT.

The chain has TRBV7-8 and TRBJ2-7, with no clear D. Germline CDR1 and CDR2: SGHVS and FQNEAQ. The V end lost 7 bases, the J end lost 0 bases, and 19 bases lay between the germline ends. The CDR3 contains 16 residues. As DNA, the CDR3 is TGTGCCAGCACCGTCAATTCCGGTCCTATCTCCTACGAGCAGTACTTC. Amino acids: CASTVNSGPISYEQYF.

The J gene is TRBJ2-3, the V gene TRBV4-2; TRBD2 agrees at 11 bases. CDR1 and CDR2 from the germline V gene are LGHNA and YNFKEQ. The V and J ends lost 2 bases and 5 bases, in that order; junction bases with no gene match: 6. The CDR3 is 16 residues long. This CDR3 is CASSQSSGRAKDTQYF. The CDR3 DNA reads TGTGCCAGCAGCCAAAGTAGCGGGAGGGCCAAAGATACGCAGTATTTT.

CDR3 loop: CATSMRGGLNTEAFF. The CDR3 bases are TGTGCCACCAGCATGAGGGGAGGGCTAAACACTGAAGCTTTCTTT. The V and J genes are TRBV15 and TRBJ1-1, with D perhaps matching TRBD1 (5 bases). V gave up 4 bases and J gave up 2 bases, with 14 bases separating them. CDR1 is LNHNV, CDR2 YYDKDF, per germline (reference sequence). CDR3 length equals 15 residues. The full variable domain, rest sourced from reference TRBV15 and TRBJ1-1, is DAMVIQNPRYQVTQFGKPVTLSCSQTLNHNVMYWYQQKSSQAPKLLFHYYDKDFNNEADTPDNFQSRRPNTSFCFLDIRSPGLGDTAMYLCATSMRGGLNTEAFFGQGTRLTVV.

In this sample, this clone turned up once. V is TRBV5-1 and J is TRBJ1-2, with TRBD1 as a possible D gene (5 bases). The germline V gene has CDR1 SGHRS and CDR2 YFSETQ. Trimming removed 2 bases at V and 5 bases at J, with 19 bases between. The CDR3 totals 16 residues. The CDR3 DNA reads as TGCGCCAGCAGCTTTGGGGGGAGTAACAATGTTTATGGCTACACCTTC. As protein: CASSFGGSNNVYGYTF. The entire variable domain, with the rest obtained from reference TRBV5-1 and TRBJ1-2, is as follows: KAGVTQTPRYLIKTRGQQVTLSCSPISGHRSVSWYQQTPGQGLQFLFEYFSETQRNKGNFPGRFSGRQFSNSRSEMNVSTLELGDSALYLCASSFGGSNNVYGYTFGSGTRLTVV.

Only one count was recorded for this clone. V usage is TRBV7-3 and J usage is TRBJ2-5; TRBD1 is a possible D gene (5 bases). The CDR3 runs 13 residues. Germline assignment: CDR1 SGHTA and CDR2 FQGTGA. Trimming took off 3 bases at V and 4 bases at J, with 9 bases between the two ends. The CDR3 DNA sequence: TGTGCCAGCAGCTTCCAGGGTTTAGAGACCCAGTACTTC. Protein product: CASSFQGLETQYF.